This T cell receptor beta chain was captured by sequencing in a study of shared clonotypes between healthy human individuals. Germline V gives CDR1 LNHNV, CDR2 YYDKDF (reference sequence). V was trimmed by 2 bases and J by 6 bases, leaving 14 bases between them. This CDR3 is built from 14 residues. This table comes from immunoSEQ multiplex PCR, and its TCRdb copy is limited to in-frame clones, with some not included. There are 550,000 to 800,000 clones in the sample; approximately 79% occur only once, and approximately 1.7% lies in the top ten. V usage is TRBV15 and J usage is TRBJ2-7; D may be TRBD1 (5 bases). The specimen sequenced was memory CD4+ T cells sorted from blood. Subset indicated: CD45RA-negative fraction. The origin of this receptor is a woman aged 25 to 39 in good health. CDR3: CATSRLQVPGEQYF. The CDR3 coding sequence is TGTGCCACCAGCAGACTACAGGTTCCGGGCGAGCAGTACTTC. The full variable domain, in which reference TRBV15 and TRBJ2-7 provide the parts outside the CDR3, is DAMVIQNPRYQVTQFGKPVTLSCSQTLNHNVMYWYQQKSSQAPKLLFHYYDKDFNNEADTPDNFQSRRPNTSFCFLDIRSPGLGDTAMYLCATSRLQVPGEQYFGPGTRLTVT.